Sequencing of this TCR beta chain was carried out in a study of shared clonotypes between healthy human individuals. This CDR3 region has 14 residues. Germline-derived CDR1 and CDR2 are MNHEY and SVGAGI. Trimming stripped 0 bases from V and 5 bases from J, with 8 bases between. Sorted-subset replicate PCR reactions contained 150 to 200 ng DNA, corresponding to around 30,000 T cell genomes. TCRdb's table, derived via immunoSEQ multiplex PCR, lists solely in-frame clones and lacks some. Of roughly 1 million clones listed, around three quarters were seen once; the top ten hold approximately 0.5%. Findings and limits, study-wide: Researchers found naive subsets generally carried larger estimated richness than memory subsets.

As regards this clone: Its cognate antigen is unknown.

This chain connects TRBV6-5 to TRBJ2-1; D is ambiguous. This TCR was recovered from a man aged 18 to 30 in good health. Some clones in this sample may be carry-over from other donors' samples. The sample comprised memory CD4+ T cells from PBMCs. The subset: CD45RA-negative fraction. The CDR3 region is CASSYSYANNEQFF. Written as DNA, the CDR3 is TGTGCCAGCAGTTACTCGTACGCCAACAATGAGCAGTTCTTC.